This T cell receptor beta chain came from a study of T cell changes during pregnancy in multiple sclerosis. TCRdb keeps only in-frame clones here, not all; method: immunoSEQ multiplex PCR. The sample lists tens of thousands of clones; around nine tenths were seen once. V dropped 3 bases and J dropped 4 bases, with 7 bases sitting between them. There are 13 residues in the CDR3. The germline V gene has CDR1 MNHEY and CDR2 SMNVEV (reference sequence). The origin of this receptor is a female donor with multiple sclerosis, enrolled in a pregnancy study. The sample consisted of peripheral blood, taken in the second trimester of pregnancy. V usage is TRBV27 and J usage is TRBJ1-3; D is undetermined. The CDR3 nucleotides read TGTGCCAGCAGTTTCCGGGAGGGAAACACCATATATTTT. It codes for CASSFREGNTIYF.